The present entry profiles one T cell receptor beta chain with its context. The V and J ends lost 0 bases and 0 bases, in that order; junction bases with no gene match: 5. The length of the CDR3 is 17 residues. Germline CDR1 is SGDLS and CDR2 is YYNGEE. These data belong to a study of T cell changes during pregnancy in multiple sclerosis. Produced via immunoSEQ multiplex PCR; TCRdb's table is partial and in-frame only. The table lists tens of thousands of clones, around 94% of them singletons. The TCR was taken from a female donor with multiple sclerosis, enrolled in a pregnancy study. Specimen: peripheral blood, collected in the third trimester of pregnancy. This sequence joins TRBV9 and TRBJ2-5, with 10 bases lining up with TRBD2. CDR3: CASSVVGTSVYQETQYF. Here the CDR3 DNA reads TGTGCCAGCAGCGTAGTCGGGACTAGCGTGTACCAAGAGACCCAGTACTTC. Using reference TRBV9 and TRBJ2-5 for the parts outside the CDR3, the full variable domain is DSGVTQTPKHLITATGQRVTLRCSPRSGDLSVYWYQQSLDQGLQFLIQYYNGEERAKGNILERFSAQQFPDLHSELNLSSLELGDSALYFCASSVVGTSVYQETQYFGPGTRLLVL.